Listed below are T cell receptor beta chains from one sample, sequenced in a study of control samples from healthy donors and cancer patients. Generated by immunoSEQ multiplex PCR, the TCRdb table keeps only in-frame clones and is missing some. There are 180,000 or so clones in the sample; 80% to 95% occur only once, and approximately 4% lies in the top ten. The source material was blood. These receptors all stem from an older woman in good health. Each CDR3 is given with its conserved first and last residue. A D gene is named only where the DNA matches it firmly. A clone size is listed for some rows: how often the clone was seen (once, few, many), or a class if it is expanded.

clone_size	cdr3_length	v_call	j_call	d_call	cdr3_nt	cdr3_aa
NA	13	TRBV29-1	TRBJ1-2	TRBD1	TGCAGCGTTTCGAAGGGACAGGGGAATGGCTACACCTTC	CSVSKGQGNGYTF
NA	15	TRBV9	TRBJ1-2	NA	TGTGCCAGCAGCGTCGCGGAGGGCCCCCTCTATGGCTACACCTTC	CASSVAEGPLYGYTF
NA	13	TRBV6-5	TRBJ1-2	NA	TGTGCCAGCAGCCCCGGCGGTAACTATGGCTACACCTTC	CASSPGGNYGYTF
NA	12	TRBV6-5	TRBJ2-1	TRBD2	TGTGCCAGCAGTTCGCTAGCGGGTGGGCAGTTCTTC	CASSSLAGGQFF
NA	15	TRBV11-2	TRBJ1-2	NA	TGTGCCAGCAGCTGGGTGAGCAGTAACATTTATGGCTACACCTTC	CASSWVSSNIYGYTF
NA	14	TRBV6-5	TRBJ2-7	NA	TGTGCCAGCAGTTACTCCGGCACAGTTTACGAGCAGTACTTC	CASSYSGTVYEQYF
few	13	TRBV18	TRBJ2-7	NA	TGTGCCAGCTCACCAGCAGGCGATAGCGAGCAGTACTTC	CASSPAGDSEQYF
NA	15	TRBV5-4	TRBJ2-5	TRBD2	TGTGCCAGCAGCTATAGCGGGGGGGCCCAAGAGACCCAGTACTTC	CASSYSGGAQETQYF
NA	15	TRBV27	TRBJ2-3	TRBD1	TGTGCCAGCAGTCGGGACAGGGGTCTGACAGATACGCAGTATTTT	CASSRDRGLTDTQYF
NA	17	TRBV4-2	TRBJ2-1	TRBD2	TGTGCCAGCAGCCAAGGGCATCTAGCGGGGGGGCCAGGTGAGCAGTTCTTC	CASSQGHLAGGPGEQFF
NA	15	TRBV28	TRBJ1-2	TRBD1	TGTGCCAGCAGTTTAGGGACAGTCAGAGTGTCAGGCTACACCTTC	CASSLGTVRVSGYTF
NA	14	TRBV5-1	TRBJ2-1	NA	TGCGCCAGCAGCATCGGGACGGTAGGAAATGAGCAGTTCTTC	CASSIGTVGNEQFF
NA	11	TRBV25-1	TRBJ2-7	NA	TGTGCCAGCAGTTTTAAAGGAGAGCAGTACTTC	CASSFKGEQYF
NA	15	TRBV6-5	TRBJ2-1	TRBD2	TGTGCCAGCAGGGGTCTTAGCGGGGGAAACAATGAGCAGTTCTTC	CASRGLSGGNNEQFF
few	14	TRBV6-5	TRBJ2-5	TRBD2	TGTGCCAGCAGAAATAGCGGGGGGGCGGAGACCCAGTACTTC	CASRNSGGAETQYF
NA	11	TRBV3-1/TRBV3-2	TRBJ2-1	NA	TGTGCCAGCAGCCAGCACACGGAGCAGTTCTTC	CASSQHTEQFF
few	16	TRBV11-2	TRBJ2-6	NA	TGTGCCAGCAGCCTCTACCGGGGGTCTGGGGCCAACGTCCTGACTTTC	CASSLYRGSGANVLTF
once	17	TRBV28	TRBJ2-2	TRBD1	TGTGCCAGCAGTTTAGTCGCCGGGACAGGGGGCACCGGGGAGCTGTTTTTT	CASSLVAGTGGTGELFF
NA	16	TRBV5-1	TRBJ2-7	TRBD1	TGCGCCAGCGCCTTACCCGGGGGGACAGGGGTGGTCGAGCAGTACTTC	CASALPGGTGVVEQYF
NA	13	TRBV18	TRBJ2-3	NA	TGTGCCAGCTCGACGGGACTCACAGATACGCAGTATTTT	CASSTGLTDTQYF
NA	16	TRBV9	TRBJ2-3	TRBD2	TGTGCCAGCAGCTCCACGGGACTAGCGACCACAGATACGCAGTATTTT	CASSSTGLATTDTQYF
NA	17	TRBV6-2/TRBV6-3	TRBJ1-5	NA	TGTGCCAGCAGTTACGATTTTAGGGGCAGGCTGGATCAGCCCCAGCATTTT	CASSYDFRGRLDQPQHF
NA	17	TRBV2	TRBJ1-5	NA	TGTGCCAGCAGTGAGATTGCAGGGGCGGGTAGCAATCAGCCCCAGCATTTT	CASSEIAGAGSNQPQHF
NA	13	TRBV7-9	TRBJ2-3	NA	TGTGCCAGCAGCTTAGCGCGTGGAGATACGCAGTATTTT	CASSLARGDTQYF
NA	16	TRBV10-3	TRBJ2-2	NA	TGTGCCATCACATCCGGGACACAGTATAACACCGGGGAGCTGTTTTTT	CAITSGTQYNTGELFF
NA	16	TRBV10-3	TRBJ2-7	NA	TGTGCCATCAGTGAGTCGACGGTTTGGGGCTCCTACGAGCAGTACTTC	CAISESTVWGSYEQYF
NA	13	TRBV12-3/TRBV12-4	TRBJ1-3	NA	TGTGCCAGCAGACAGGGCTCTGGAAACACCATATATTTT	CASRQGSGNTIYF
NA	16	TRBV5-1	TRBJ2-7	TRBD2	TGCGCCAGCAGCCCAAGCCCTAGCGGGGGGGCCTACGAGCAGTACTTC	CASSPSPSGGAYEQYF
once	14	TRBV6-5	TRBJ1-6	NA	TGTGCCAGCAGTCAGGTGGGCGGGCATTCACCCCTCCACTTT	CASSQVGGHSPLHF
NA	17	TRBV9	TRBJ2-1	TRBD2	TGTGCCAGCAGCGTCCTCAGCGGGGGGCTGTTAGGCAATGAGCAGTTCTTC	CASSVLSGGLLGNEQFF
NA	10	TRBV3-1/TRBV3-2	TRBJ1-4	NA	TGTGCCAGCCACCCGAGAAAACTGTTTTTT	CASHPRKLFF
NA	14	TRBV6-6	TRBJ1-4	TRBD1	TGTGCCAGCAGACGACAGGGGTTGGTAGAAAAACTGTTTTTT	CASRRQGLVEKLFF
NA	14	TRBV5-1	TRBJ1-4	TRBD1	TGCGCCAGCAGCCTCGGGACAGGGAGTGAAAAACTGTTTTTT	CASSLGTGSEKLFF
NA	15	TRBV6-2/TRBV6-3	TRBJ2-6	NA	TGTGCCAGCAGGTACGCAGGGGAAGGGGCCAACGTCCTGACTTTC	CASRYAGEGANVLTF
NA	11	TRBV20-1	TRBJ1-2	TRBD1	TGCAGAACCGGGACAGACTATGGCTACACCTTC	CRTGTDYGYTF
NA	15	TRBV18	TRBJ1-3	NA	TGTGCCAGCTCACCGGTAAAAAGACCTGGAAACACCATATATTTT	CASSPVKRPGNTIYF
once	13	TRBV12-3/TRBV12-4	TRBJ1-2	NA	TGTGCCAGCAGTCTAGGGTCTAACTATGGCTACACCTTC	CASSLGSNYGYTF
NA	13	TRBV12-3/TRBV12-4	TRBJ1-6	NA	TGTGCCAGCAGTTTGCAGGGACACTATTCCCTCCACTTT	CASSLQGHYSLHF
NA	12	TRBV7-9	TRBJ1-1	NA	TGTGCCAGCAGCTTAGGAGGGCGGGGGGCTTTCTTT	CASSLGGRGAFF
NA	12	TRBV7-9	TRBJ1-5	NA	TGTGCCAGCAGCTTAGACGGTCAGCCCCAGCATTTT	CASSLDGQPQHF
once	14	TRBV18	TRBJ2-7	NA	TGTGCCAGCTCACCACCGGGCCAGGTGGGCGAGCAGTACTTC	CASSPPGQVGEQYF
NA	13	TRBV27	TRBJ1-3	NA	TGTGCCAGCAGTTTAGGCGTGGGAAACACCATATATTTT	CASSLGVGNTIYF
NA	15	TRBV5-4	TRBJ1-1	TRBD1	TGTGCCAGCAGCGCCCGACAGGGTCTGAACACTGAAGCTTTCTTT	CASSARQGLNTEAFF
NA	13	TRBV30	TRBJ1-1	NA	TGTGCCTGGAATCGGGCGGAGAACACTGAAGCTTTCTTT	CAWNRAENTEAFF
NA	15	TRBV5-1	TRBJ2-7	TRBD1	TGCGCCAGCAGCTTGGCTTGGACAGGGAGCTACGAGCAGTACTTC	CASSLAWTGSYEQYF
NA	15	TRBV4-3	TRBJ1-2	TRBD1	TGCGCCAGCAGCCAGGCCGACAGGGGGGACTATGGCTACACCTTC	CASSQADRGDYGYTF